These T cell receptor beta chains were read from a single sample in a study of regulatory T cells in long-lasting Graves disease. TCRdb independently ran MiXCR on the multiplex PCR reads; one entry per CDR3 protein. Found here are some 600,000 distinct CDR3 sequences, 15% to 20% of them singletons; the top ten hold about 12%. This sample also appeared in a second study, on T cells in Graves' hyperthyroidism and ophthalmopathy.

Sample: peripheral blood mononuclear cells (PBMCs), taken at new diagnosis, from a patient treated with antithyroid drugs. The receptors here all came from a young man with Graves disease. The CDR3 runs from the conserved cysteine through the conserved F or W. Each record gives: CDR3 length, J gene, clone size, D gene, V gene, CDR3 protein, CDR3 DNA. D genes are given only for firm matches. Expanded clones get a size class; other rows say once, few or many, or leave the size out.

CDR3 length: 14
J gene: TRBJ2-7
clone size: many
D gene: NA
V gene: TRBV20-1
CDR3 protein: CSATRDLASTWQYF
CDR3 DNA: TGCAGTGCAACCCGGGACTTGGCTTCGACCTGGCAGTACTTC

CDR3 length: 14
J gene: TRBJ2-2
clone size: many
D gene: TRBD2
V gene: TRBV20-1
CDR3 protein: CSASPSGGTGELFF
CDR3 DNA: TGCAGTGCTAGTCCTAGCGGAGGCACCGGGGAGCTGTTTTTT

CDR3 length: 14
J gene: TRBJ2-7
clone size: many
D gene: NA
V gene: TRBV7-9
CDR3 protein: CASSEGRGSYEQYF
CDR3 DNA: TGTGCCAGCAGCGAGGGGCGGGGCTCCTACGAGCAGTACTTC

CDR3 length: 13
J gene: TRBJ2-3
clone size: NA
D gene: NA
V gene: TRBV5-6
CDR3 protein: CASIRDVGDTQYF
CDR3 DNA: TGTGCCAGCATTAGGGACGTTGGAGATACGCAGTATTTT

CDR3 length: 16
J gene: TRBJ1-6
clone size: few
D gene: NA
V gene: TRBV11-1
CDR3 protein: CASSGGGTSYNSPLHF
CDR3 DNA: TGTGCCAGCAGTGGAGGGGGGACCTCCTATAATTCACCCCTCCACTTT

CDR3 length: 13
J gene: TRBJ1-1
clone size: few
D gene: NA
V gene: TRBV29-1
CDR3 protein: CSVLTGGNTEAFF
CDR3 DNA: TGCAGCGTCTTGACAGGTGGGAACACTGAAGCTTTCTTT

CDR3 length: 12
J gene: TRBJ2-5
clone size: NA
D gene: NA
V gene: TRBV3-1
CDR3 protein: CASSPEWETQYF
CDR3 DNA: TGTGCCAGCAGCCCTGAGTGGGAGACCCAGTACTTC

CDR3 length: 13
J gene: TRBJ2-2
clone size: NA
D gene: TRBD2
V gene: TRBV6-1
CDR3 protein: CASSVLATGELFF
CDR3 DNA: TGTGCCAGCAGCGTACTAGCGACCGGGGAGCTGTTTTTT

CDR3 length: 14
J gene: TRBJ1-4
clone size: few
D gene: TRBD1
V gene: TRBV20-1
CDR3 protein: CSAPRTGGDEKLFF
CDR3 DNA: TGCAGTGCACCGCGGACAGGCGGGGATGAAAAACTGTTTTTT

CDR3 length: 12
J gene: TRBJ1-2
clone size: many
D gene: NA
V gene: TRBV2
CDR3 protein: CASGPGVRGYTF
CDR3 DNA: TGTGCCAGCGGGCCAGGGGTTAGGGGCTACACCTTC

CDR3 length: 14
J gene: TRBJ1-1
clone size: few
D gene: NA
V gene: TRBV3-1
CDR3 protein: CASSLMAANTEAFF
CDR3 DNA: TGTGCCAGCAGCCTAATGGCGGCGAACACTGAAGCTTTCTTT

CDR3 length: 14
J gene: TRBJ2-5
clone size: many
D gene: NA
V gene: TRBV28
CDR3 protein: CASSLLGRQETQYF
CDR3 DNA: TGTGCCAGCAGCCTACTAGGACGCCAAGAGACCCAGTACTTC

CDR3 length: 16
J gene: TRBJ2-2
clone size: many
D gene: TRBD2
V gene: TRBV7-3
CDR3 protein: CASSLIAGANTGELFF
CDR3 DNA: TGTGCCAGCAGCTTAATCGCGGGGGCGAACACCGGGGAGCTGTTTTTT

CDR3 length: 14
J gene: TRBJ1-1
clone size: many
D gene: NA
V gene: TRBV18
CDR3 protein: CASSPSGQGTEAFF
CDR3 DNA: TGTGCCAGCTCACCCTCAGGGCAGGGCACTGAAGCTTTCTTT

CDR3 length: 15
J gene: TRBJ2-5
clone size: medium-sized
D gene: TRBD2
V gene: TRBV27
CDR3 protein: CASGVAGGAQETQYF
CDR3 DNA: TGTGCCAGCGGCGTAGCGGGAGGGGCCCAAGAGACCCAGTACTTC

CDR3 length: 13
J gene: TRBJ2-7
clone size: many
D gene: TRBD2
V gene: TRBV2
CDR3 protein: CASRTSGTYEQYF
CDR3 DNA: TGTGCCAGCCGGACTAGCGGGACCTACGAGCAGTACTTC

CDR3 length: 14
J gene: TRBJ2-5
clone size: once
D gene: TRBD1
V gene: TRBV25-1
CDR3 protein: CASSESGTVATQYF
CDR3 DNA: TGTGCCAGCAGTGAATCGGGGACAGTTGCGACCCAGTACTTC

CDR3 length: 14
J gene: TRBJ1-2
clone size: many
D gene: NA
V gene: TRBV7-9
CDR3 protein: CASSIRDGTYGYTF
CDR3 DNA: TGTGCCAGCAGCATCCGGGACGGTACCTATGGCTACACCTTC

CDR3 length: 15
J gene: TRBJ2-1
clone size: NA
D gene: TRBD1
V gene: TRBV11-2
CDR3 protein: CASSSGTGPMNEQFF
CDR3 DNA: TGTGCCAGCAGCTCCGGGACAGGACCTATGAATGAGCAGTTCTTC

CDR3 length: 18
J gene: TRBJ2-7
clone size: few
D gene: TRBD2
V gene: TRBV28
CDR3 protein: CASSGPNSGAQSSYEQYF
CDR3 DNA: TGTGCCAGCTCCGGGCCCAATAGCGGGGCCCAGAGCTCCTACGAGCAGTACTTC

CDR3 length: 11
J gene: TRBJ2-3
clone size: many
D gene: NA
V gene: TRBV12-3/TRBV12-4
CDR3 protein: CASGVRDTQYF
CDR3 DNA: TGTGCCAGCGGCGTAAGAGATACGCAGTATTTT

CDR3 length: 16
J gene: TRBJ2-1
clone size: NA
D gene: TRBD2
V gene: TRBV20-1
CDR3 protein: CSASGTSGTSYNEQFF
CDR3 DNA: TGCAGTGCTTCCGGGACTAGCGGTACCTCCTACAATGAGCAGTTCTTC